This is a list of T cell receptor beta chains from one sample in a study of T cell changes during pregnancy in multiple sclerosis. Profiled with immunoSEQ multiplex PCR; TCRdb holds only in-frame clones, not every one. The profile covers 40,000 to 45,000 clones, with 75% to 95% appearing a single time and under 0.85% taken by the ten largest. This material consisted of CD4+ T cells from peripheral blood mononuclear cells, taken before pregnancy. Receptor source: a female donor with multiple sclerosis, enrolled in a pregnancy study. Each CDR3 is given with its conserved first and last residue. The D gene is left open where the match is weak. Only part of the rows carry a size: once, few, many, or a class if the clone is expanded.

CDR3aa: CASSLPGWGEQFF; CDR3nt: TGTGCCAGCAGCTTGCCGGGGTGGGGTGAGCAGTTCTTC; d_gene: NA; j_gene: TRBJ2-1; abundance: NA; v_gene: TRBV13
CDR3aa: CASSFPRTSGYNEQFF; CDR3nt: TGTGCCAGCAGCTTCCCTCGGACTAGCGGCTACAATGAGCAGTTCTTC; d_gene: TRBD2; j_gene: TRBJ2-1; abundance: NA; v_gene: TRBV7-9
CDR3aa: CASRMTEAYEQYF; CDR3nt: TGTGCCAGCAGGATGACAGAAGCCTACGAGCAGTACTTC; d_gene: NA; j_gene: TRBJ2-7; abundance: NA; v_gene: TRBV5-5
CDR3aa: CASSQLQGTLTDTQYF; CDR3nt: TGTGCCAGTAGCCAACTACAGGGGACACTCACAGATACGCAGTATTTT; d_gene: TRBD1; j_gene: TRBJ2-3; abundance: NA; v_gene: TRBV19
CDR3aa: CAISVNRDRETGELFF; CDR3nt: TGTGCCATCAGTGTCAACCGGGACAGAGAAACCGGGGAGCTGTTTTTT; d_gene: TRBD1; j_gene: TRBJ2-2; abundance: NA; v_gene: TRBV10-3
CDR3aa: CASSIPSGGYTF; CDR3nt: TGTGCCAGCAGTATTCCCTCGGGTGGCTACACCTTC; d_gene: NA; j_gene: TRBJ1-2; abundance: few; v_gene: TRBV28
CDR3aa: CASTPGGSYNEQFF; CDR3nt: TGTGCCAGCACCCCCGGGGGATCCTACAATGAGCAGTTCTTC; d_gene: NA; j_gene: TRBJ2-1; abundance: NA; v_gene: TRBV6-5
CDR3aa: CASSPRQGLNKGDEQFF; CDR3nt: TGTGCCAGCAGTCCGAGACAGGGGTTAAACAAGGGGGATGAGCAGTTCTTC; d_gene: TRBD1; j_gene: TRBJ2-1; abundance: NA; v_gene: TRBV9
CDR3aa: CASRGTGADTQYF; CDR3nt: TGTGCCAGCAGGGGAACCGGGGCAGATACGCAGTATTTT; d_gene: NA; j_gene: TRBJ2-3; abundance: NA; v_gene: TRBV2
CDR3aa: CASSQIGTGDNGYTF; CDR3nt: TGTGCCAGCAGCCAGATCGGGACAGGGGATAACGGCTACACCTTC; d_gene: TRBD1; j_gene: TRBJ1-2; abundance: NA; v_gene: TRBV4-2
CDR3aa: CASSIGRGRLNTEAFF; CDR3nt: TGTGCCAGTAGTATCGGGAGGGGGCGGTTGAACACTGAAGCTTTCTTT; d_gene: TRBD1; j_gene: TRBJ1-1; abundance: NA; v_gene: TRBV19
CDR3aa: CATSRDRGQGPGYTF; CDR3nt: TGTGCCACCAGCAGAGATCGGGGCCAGGGGCCGGGCTACACCTTC; d_gene: NA; j_gene: TRBJ1-2; abundance: few; v_gene: TRBV15
CDR3aa: CASRGTRSYEQYF; CDR3nt: TGTGCCAGCAGGGGGACTAGATCTTACGAGCAGTACTTC; d_gene: TRBD2; j_gene: TRBJ2-7; abundance: NA; v_gene: TRBV2
CDR3aa: CATSRPGLAGAQETQYF; CDR3nt: TGTGCCACCAGCAGACCCGGACTAGCGGGGGCCCAAGAGACCCAGTACTTC; d_gene: TRBD2; j_gene: TRBJ2-5; abundance: NA; v_gene: TRBV15